A selection of T cell receptor beta chains follows, all from one sample in a study of cytomegalovirus exposure and HLA in healthy donors. TCRdb keeps only in-frame clones here, not all; method: immunoSEQ multiplex PCR. The table has about 160,000 clones, approximately 88% seen once; the top ten hold under 2%. The sequencing input was PBMCs. These TCRs come from a woman younger than 30 in good health and CMV-seronegative. Each CDR3 is given with its conserved first and last residue. A D gene is named only where the DNA matches it firmly. Only part of the rows carry a size: once, few, many, or a class if the clone is expanded.

CDR3aa: CASSFRTGSPAEQYF; CDR3nt: TGCGCCAGCAGCTTCCGGACAGGCTCCCCTGCCGAGCAGTACTTC; v_gene: TRBV5-1; abundance: once; j_gene: TRBJ2-7; d_gene: TRBD1
CDR3aa: CASSYRATGGGYTF; CDR3nt: TGTGCCAGCAGTTATAGGGCGACGGGGGGCGGCTACACCTTC; v_gene: TRBV6-6; abundance: NA; j_gene: TRBJ1-2; d_gene: NA
CDR3aa: CAWSGGTGLNIQYF; CDR3nt: TGTGCCTGGAGTGGAGGGACAGGGTTAAACATTCAGTACTTC; v_gene: TRBV30; abundance: NA; j_gene: TRBJ2-4; d_gene: TRBD1
CDR3aa: CASSLSWGDTGELFF; CDR3nt: TGTGCCAGCAGCTTATCGTGGGGGGACACCGGGGAGCTGTTTTTT; v_gene: TRBV7-3; abundance: NA; j_gene: TRBJ2-2; d_gene: NA
CDR3aa: CASRSRTGLVHEQFF; CDR3nt: TGCGCCAGCCGCTCCCGGACAGGGCTTGTCCATGAGCAGTTCTTC; v_gene: TRBV4-1; abundance: NA; j_gene: TRBJ2-1; d_gene: TRBD1
CDR3aa: CATSRARGAYEQYF; CDR3nt: TGTGCCACCAGCAGGGCCCGGGGGGCCTACGAGCAGTACTTC; v_gene: TRBV15; abundance: NA; j_gene: TRBJ2-7; d_gene: TRBD2
CDR3aa: CASSDSFSGELFF; CDR3nt: TGTGCCAGCAGCGACAGTTTCTCCGGGGAGCTGTTTTTT; v_gene: TRBV6-1; abundance: NA; j_gene: TRBJ2-2; d_gene: NA
CDR3aa: CASSYSTKTNTEAFF; CDR3nt: TGTGCCAGCAGTTACTCCACTAAGACGAACACTGAAGCTTTCTTT; v_gene: TRBV6-5; abundance: NA; j_gene: TRBJ1-1; d_gene: NA
CDR3aa: CASSIIGTGLYEQYF; CDR3nt: TGTGCCAGTAGTATTATCGGGACAGGGCTCTACGAGCAGTACTTC; v_gene: TRBV19; abundance: NA; j_gene: TRBJ2-7; d_gene: TRBD1
CDR3aa: CASRAEAAYEQYF; CDR3nt: TGTGCCAGCAGGGCCGAGGCGGCCTACGAGCAGTACTTC; v_gene: TRBV28; abundance: NA; j_gene: TRBJ2-7; d_gene: NA
CDR3aa: CASSPLTGRNTEAFF; CDR3nt: TGTGCCAGCAGTCCCTTAACAGGTAGGAACACTGAAGCTTTCTTT; v_gene: TRBV28; abundance: NA; j_gene: TRBJ1-1; d_gene: NA
CDR3aa: CASSPGTGQETQYF; CDR3nt: TGTGCCAGCAGCCCCGGGACAGGGCAAGAGACCCAGTACTTC; v_gene: TRBV5-4; abundance: NA; j_gene: TRBJ2-5; d_gene: TRBD1
CDR3aa: CASSIEGGDRAYNEQFF; CDR3nt: TGTGCCAGTAGTATAGAAGGAGGGGACAGGGCCTACAATGAGCAGTTCTTC; v_gene: TRBV19; abundance: NA; j_gene: TRBJ2-1; d_gene: TRBD1
CDR3aa: CASGGTSRGHGQYF; CDR3nt: TGTGCTAGTGGGGGGACATCGAGGGGGCATGGGCAGTACTTC; v_gene: TRBV12-5; abundance: NA; j_gene: TRBJ2-7; d_gene: TRBD1
CDR3aa: CASKGVLSEQYF; CDR3nt: TGTGCCAGCAAGGGGGTTCTGTCCGAGCAGTACTTC; v_gene: TRBV28; abundance: NA; j_gene: TRBJ2-7; d_gene: NA
CDR3aa: CASSPDGTAYEQYF; CDR3nt: TGCGCCAGCAGCCCCGATGGGACAGCCTACGAGCAGTACTTC; v_gene: TRBV5-1; abundance: NA; j_gene: TRBJ2-7; d_gene: TRBD1
CDR3aa: CATSTGTYRNQPQHF; CDR3nt: TGTGCCACTTCGACGGGGACATACCGCAATCAGCCCCAGCATTTT; v_gene: TRBV6-5; abundance: NA; j_gene: TRBJ1-5; d_gene: NA
CDR3aa: CASSLVRTENTEAFF; CDR3nt: TGTGCCAGCAGCTTGGTAAGGACAGAGAACACTGAAGCTTTCTTT; v_gene: TRBV5-4; abundance: NA; j_gene: TRBJ1-1; d_gene: NA
CDR3aa: CASSQRTGSGANGLTF; CDR3nt: TGCGCCAGCAGCCAAAGAACAGGGTCTGGGGCCAACGGCCTGACTTTC; v_gene: TRBV4-1; abundance: few; j_gene: TRBJ2-6; d_gene: NA
CDR3aa: CSVGGDRGNQPQHF; CDR3nt: TGCAGCGTTGGAGGGGACAGGGGTAATCAGCCCCAGCATTTT; v_gene: TRBV29-1; abundance: NA; j_gene: TRBJ1-5; d_gene: TRBD1
CDR3aa: CASSQDRTPDTEAFF; CDR3nt: TGTGCCAGCAGTCAGGACAGAACCCCAGACACTGAAGCTTTCTTT; v_gene: TRBV6-5; abundance: NA; j_gene: TRBJ1-1; d_gene: NA
CDR3aa: CASSYGSGAGNEQFF; CDR3nt: TGTGCCAGCAGTTACGGTAGCGGGGCGGGCAATGAGCAGTTCTTC; v_gene: TRBV6-5; abundance: NA; j_gene: TRBJ2-1; d_gene: TRBD2
CDR3aa: CASSGDRRGEAFF; CDR3nt: TGTGCCAGCAGTGGGGACAGACGGGGGGAAGCTTTCTTT; v_gene: TRBV6-1; abundance: NA; j_gene: TRBJ1-1; d_gene: TRBD1
CDR3aa: CASSRPGQGSYEQYF; CDR3nt: TGTGCCAGCAGTAGACCGGGACAGGGCTCCTACGAGCAGTACTTC; v_gene: TRBV7-2; abundance: NA; j_gene: TRBJ2-7; d_gene: TRBD1
CDR3aa: CASSWGVGQPQHF; CDR3nt: TGTGCCAGCAGTTGGGGGGTAGGCCAGCCCCAGCATTTT; v_gene: TRBV25-1; abundance: NA; j_gene: TRBJ1-5; d_gene: NA
CDR3aa: CASSQNYREAFF; CDR3nt: TGTGCCAGCAGCCAAAACTACAGGGAAGCTTTCTTT; v_gene: TRBV7-9; abundance: NA; j_gene: TRBJ1-1; d_gene: NA
CDR3aa: CASTGRNEQFF; CDR3nt: TGTGCCAGTACGGGGAGGAATGAGCAGTTCTTC; v_gene: TRBV28; abundance: NA; j_gene: TRBJ2-1; d_gene: NA
CDR3aa: CASSIFRGSSYEQYF; CDR3nt: TGTGCCAGTAGTATTTTCCGTGGGAGCTCCTACGAGCAGTACTTC; v_gene: TRBV19; abundance: NA; j_gene: TRBJ2-7; d_gene: NA
CDR3aa: CASSLGAGGIYEQYF; CDR3nt: TGTGCCAGCAGCTTAGGAGCGGGGGGTATCTACGAGCAGTACTTC; v_gene: TRBV7-8; abundance: NA; j_gene: TRBJ2-7; d_gene: TRBD2
CDR3aa: CASSLGLAGGVYEQYF; CDR3nt: TGTGCCAGCAGCTTGGGGCTAGCGGGGGGGGTCTACGAGCAGTACTTC; v_gene: TRBV5-4; abundance: NA; j_gene: TRBJ2-7; d_gene: TRBD2
CDR3aa: CASSLETGRGTGELFF; CDR3nt: TGTGCCAGCAGCTTAGAGACAGGGAGAGGGACCGGGGAGCTGTTTTTT; v_gene: TRBV13; abundance: NA; j_gene: TRBJ2-2; d_gene: TRBD1
CDR3aa: CASRKQGFPNYGYTF; CDR3nt: TGTGCCAGCAGGAAACAGGGATTTCCTAACTATGGCTACACCTTC; v_gene: TRBV6-5; abundance: NA; j_gene: TRBJ1-2; d_gene: NA
CDR3aa: CASREAGTDTQYF; CDR3nt: TGTGCCAGCAGGGAGGCGGGCACAGATACGCAGTATTTT; v_gene: TRBV6-6; abundance: NA; j_gene: TRBJ2-3; d_gene: NA
CDR3aa: CSVRQGNGYTF; CDR3nt: TGCAGCGTTAGACAGGGAAATGGCTACACCTTC; v_gene: TRBV29-1; abundance: NA; j_gene: TRBJ1-2; d_gene: TRBD1
CDR3aa: CASSLLTGAGNTIYF; CDR3nt: TGTGCCAGCAGCCTTTTGACAGGGGCTGGAAACACCATATATTTT; v_gene: TRBV6-1; abundance: NA; j_gene: TRBJ1-3; d_gene: TRBD1
CDR3aa: CASREAGNNEQFF; CDR3nt: TGCGCCAGCAGGGAGGCGGGTAACAATGAGCAGTTCTTC; v_gene: TRBV5-1; abundance: NA; j_gene: TRBJ2-1; d_gene: NA
CDR3aa: CASSELRGGKDTEAFF; CDR3nt: TGCGCCAGCAGTGAGCTTAGAGGGGGCAAGGACACTGAAGCTTTCTTT; v_gene: TRBV10-1; abundance: NA; j_gene: TRBJ1-1; d_gene: TRBD1
CDR3aa: CSVTGTGGAMVYGYTF; CDR3nt: TGCAGCGTTACCGGGACAGGGGGCGCAATGGTCTATGGCTACACCTTC; v_gene: TRBV29-1; abundance: NA; j_gene: TRBJ1-2; d_gene: TRBD1
CDR3aa: CASKAGAHEQYF; CDR3nt: TGCGCCAGCAAGGCAGGGGCCCACGAGCAGTACTTC; v_gene: TRBV10-2; abundance: NA; j_gene: TRBJ2-7; d_gene: NA
CDR3aa: CASSRQGSNYGYTF; CDR3nt: TGTGCCAGCAGTCGACAGGGGTCTAACTATGGCTACACCTTC; v_gene: TRBV2; abundance: NA; j_gene: TRBJ1-2; d_gene: TRBD1
CDR3aa: CASSTTGVEQYF; CDR3nt: TGTGCCAGCAGCACTACAGGGGTCGAGCAGTACTTC; v_gene: TRBV7-9; abundance: few; j_gene: TRBJ2-7; d_gene: TRBD1
CDR3aa: CASSPGQGASTF; CDR3nt: TGTGCCAGTAGTCCGGGACAGGGGGCCAGCACCTTC; v_gene: TRBV19; abundance: NA; j_gene: TRBJ1-2; d_gene: TRBD1
CDR3aa: CASWDREGPGYGYTF; CDR3nt: TGTGCCAGCTGGGACAGGGAGGGTCCAGGCTATGGCTACACCTTC; v_gene: TRBV25-1; abundance: NA; j_gene: TRBJ1-2; d_gene: TRBD1
CDR3aa: CAIREWGGTEAFF; CDR3nt: TGTGCCATCAGGGAGTGGGGGGGCACTGAAGCTTTCTTT; v_gene: TRBV10-3; abundance: NA; j_gene: TRBJ1-1; d_gene: NA
CDR3aa: CAISEASYGYTF; CDR3nt: TGTGCCATCAGTGAGGCCAGCTATGGCTACACCTTC; v_gene: TRBV10-3; abundance: NA; j_gene: TRBJ1-2; d_gene: NA
CDR3aa: CASSYIGGRGDTQYF; CDR3nt: TGTGCCAGCAGTTACATCGGGGGGCGGGGAGATACGCAGTATTTT; v_gene: TRBV6-5; abundance: NA; j_gene: TRBJ2-3; d_gene: NA
CDR3aa: CASSFSVEQFF; CDR3nt: TGTGCCAGCAGCTTTTCGGTTGAGCAGTTCTTC; v_gene: TRBV7-6; abundance: few; j_gene: TRBJ2-1; d_gene: NA
CDR3aa: CAWEPAGAPTDTQYF; CDR3nt: TGTGCCTGGGAGCCAGCGGGGGCGCCCACAGATACGCAGTATTTT; v_gene: TRBV30; abundance: NA; j_gene: TRBJ2-3; d_gene: TRBD2
CDR3aa: CASSSTGTGGHEQYF; CDR3nt: TGTGCCAGCAGTTCTACCGGGACAGGGGGCCACGAGCAGTACTTC; v_gene: TRBV6-5; abundance: few; j_gene: TRBJ2-7; d_gene: TRBD1
CDR3aa: CASSLRLAGGDTQYF; CDR3nt: TGTGCCAGCAGCTTGAGGCTAGCGGGGGGAGATACGCAGTATTTT; v_gene: TRBV5-6; abundance: few; j_gene: TRBJ2-3; d_gene: TRBD2
CDR3aa: CASSLVGGADTGELFF; CDR3nt: TGTGCCAGCAGCTTAGTAGGGGGGGCCGACACCGGGGAGCTGTTTTTT; v_gene: TRBV7-2; abundance: NA; j_gene: TRBJ2-2; d_gene: NA
CDR3aa: CASSAGGARETQYF; CDR3nt: TGTGCCAGCAGCGCCGGGGGGGCCAGGGAGACCCAGTACTTC; v_gene: TRBV9; abundance: NA; j_gene: TRBJ2-5; d_gene: TRBD2
CDR3aa: CASSLPVSGNTIYF; CDR3nt: TGTGCCAGCAGTCTTCCCGTCTCTGGAAACACCATATATTTT; v_gene: TRBV28; abundance: NA; j_gene: TRBJ1-3; d_gene: NA
CDR3aa: CASREQGTQDGYTF; CDR3nt: TGTGCCAGCAGGGAACAGGGGACCCAGGATGGCTACACCTTC; v_gene: TRBV2; abundance: NA; j_gene: TRBJ1-2; d_gene: TRBD1
CDR3aa: CASSLASSGGTKDTQYF; CDR3nt: TGCGCCAGCAGCTTAGCGTCGAGCGGGGGGACGAAAGATACGCAGTATTTT; v_gene: TRBV5-1; abundance: once; j_gene: TRBJ2-3; d_gene: TRBD2